This T cell receptor (beta chain) is from a study of control samples from healthy donors and cancer patients. Trimming pared 4 bases from V and 0 bases from J, leaving 19 bases between. The germline V gene encodes CDR1 MGHRA and CDR2 YSYEKL. The CDR3 covers 17 residues. Sequenced by immunoSEQ multiplex PCR; TCRdb stores in-frame clones only, minus some. The sample has about 170,000 clones; 91% are singletons. The sequenced material came from blood. The V call is TRBV4-1, the J call TRBJ2-7; a possible D gene is TRBD1 (5 bases). The receptor was derived from a woman in her thirties or forties in good health. Here the CDR3 DNA reads TGCGCCAGCAGCCGAGGACCAGGGCAAAGGAGCTCCTACGAGCAGTACTTC. This gives the protein CASSRGPGQRSSYEQYF.